This is a list of T cell receptor beta chains from one sample in a study of cytomegalovirus exposure and HLA in healthy donors. Using immunoSEQ multiplex PCR, the repertoire was profiled, and TCRdb retains in-frame clones only, with some absent. In the table there are more than 70,000 clones, about 94% of which are singletons. The sample consisted of PBMCs. These receptors originate from a woman aged 18-29 years in good health and CMV-seronegative. Both conserved end residues are part of each CDR3. A D gene is named only where the DNA matches it firmly.

v_call | d_call | cdr3_aa
TRBV28 | TRBD1 | CASSSLGQGYGYTF
TRBV10-3 | - | CAIGGPALNYNEQFF
TRBV18 | - | CASSGRRYGYTF
TRBV2 | - | CASTTSTYEKLFF
TRBV2 | TRBD2 | CASDRGSGTWGELFF
TRBV13 | TRBD2 | CASSSRQGLATDEQFF
TRBV7-9 | - | CASSLGVSAALHF
TRBV10-2 | - | CASSGGGSPLHF
TRBV19 | TRBD1 | CASSIRGHYEQYF
TRBV28 | - | CASSQANNYGYTF
TRBV11-2 | TRBD2 | CASSNLAGFTGELFF
TRBV2 | TRBD2 | CASSGTSGRGSEQFF
TRBV28 | TRBD2 | CASSSVVRGLAGRGYF
TRBV29-1 | TRBD1 | CSVGKGQGENEKLFF
TRBV19 | - | CASTTGYQPQHF
TRBV9 | TRBD1 | CASSLRDRTYEQYF
TRBV7-9 | TRBD1 | CASSLAGTAEAFF
TRBV7-3 | - | CASSSQGRYNEQFF
TRBV5-1 | TRBD1 | CASSFGIGQGQETQYF
TRBV2 | - | CASSEAGTGEVGYTF
TRBV7-8 | TRBD1 | CASSRDQGANSPLHF
TRBV2 | TRBD2 | CASRGAGGEVETQYF
TRBV19 | TRBD2 | CASSRTSGTLTGELFF
TRBV11-2 | TRBD2 | CASSLGLAGGRSEQFF
TRBV2 | - | CASSETTGRAPGANVLTF
TRBV5-1 | - | CASSLERGGNSPLHF
TRBV30 | - | CAWGQPNYEQYF
TRBV19 | TRBD1 | CASSIGTVNQPQHF
TRBV9 | - | CASSVRGSTDTQYF
TRBV18 | - | CASSLSGDSLFWALEQYF
TRBV7-6 | TRBD2 | CASSLSSGSGDEQFF
TRBV10-3 | - | CAISESSSTTDTQYF
TRBV6-1 | TRBD2 | CASRRTSGGYNEQFF
TRBV28 | - | CASSFIGQTYEQYF
TRBV10-3 | - | CAISERGLANTGELFF
TRBV2 | TRBD1 | CASSGRGRDTQYF
TRBV28 | TRBD2 | CASSALERGLAGGSSYEQYF
TRBV27 | - | CASSYRTGAYEQYF
TRBV7-3 | - | CASSPSAGMGNEQFF
TRBV4-1 | TRBD1 | CASSHPTGAGYNEQFF
TRBV7-9 | TRBD2 | CASSLGSGLAGRTDTQYF
TRBV5-4 | - | CASSLRSGGTDTQYF
TRBV7-9 | TRBD1 | CASSPDRGNYGYTF
TRBV19 | - | CASTPRRNNEKLFF
TRBV4-2 | TRBD2 | CASSRGLAGGGTDTQYF
TRBV2 | - | CANRENGNTIYF
TRBV9 | TRBD2 | CASSVGASGGANEQFF
TRBV11-1 | TRBD2 | CASSSRTSAYNEQFF
TRBV19 | TRBD1 | CASNIGAGGQPQHF
TRBV10-3 | TRBD1 | CAIQGEMSTEAFF
TRBV7-2 | - | CASSLNKNNEQFF
TRBV18 | - | CASSPPQQETQYF